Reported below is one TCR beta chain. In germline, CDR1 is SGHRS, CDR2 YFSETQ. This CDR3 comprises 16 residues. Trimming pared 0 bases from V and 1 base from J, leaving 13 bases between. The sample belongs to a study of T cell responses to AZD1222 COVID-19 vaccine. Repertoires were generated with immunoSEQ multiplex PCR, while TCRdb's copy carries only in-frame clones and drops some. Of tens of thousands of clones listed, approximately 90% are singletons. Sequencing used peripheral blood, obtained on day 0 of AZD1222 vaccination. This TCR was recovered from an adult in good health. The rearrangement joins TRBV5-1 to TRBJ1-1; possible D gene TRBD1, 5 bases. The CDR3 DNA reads TGCGCCAGCAGCTTGGAAGGGGCCGGGGGGAACACTGAAGCTTTCTTT. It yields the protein CASSLEGAGGNTEAFF.